Following are 21 T cell receptor beta chains from one sample sequenced in a study of CD8+CD57+ T cells in acquired aplastic anemia. For CDR3 and TCR beta VDJ profiling, genomic DNA was the template used. TCRdb analysed the reads with MiXCR anew, one entry per CDR3 protein. This sample has around 180,000 distinct CDR3 sequences, with under 75% found just once. What was sequenced was sorted CD4+, CD8+, or CD8+CD57+ T cells (not recorded which) from PBMCs. The receptors come from a human donor in good health.

This clonotype was observed many times. The chain joins TRBV13 to TRBJ2-3; no clear D. The CDR3 covers 13 residues. V was trimmed by 2 bases and J by 4 bases, leaving 7 bases between them. Germline loops: CDR1 PRHDT, CDR2 FYEKMQ (reference sequence). The CDR3 coding sequence is TGTGCCAGCAGCTTAAAATCCTCAGATACGCAGTATTTT. It specifies CASSLKSSDTQYF. Filled out from reference TRBV13 and TRBJ2-3, the complete variable domain reads AAGVIQSPRHLIKEKRETATLKCYPIPRHDTVYWYQQGPGQDPQFLISFYEKMQSDKGSIPDRFSAQQFSDYHSELNMSSLELGDSALYFCASSLKSSDTQYFGPGTRLTVL.

Worth noting for this clonotype: Since the CDR3 does not end with the conserved phenylalanine or tryptophan, this likely comes from a read error. CDR3 protein: CTSSVSGANTEAFL. CDR3 in DNA: TGTACCAGCAGCGTATCTGGGGCGAACACTGAAGCTTTCCTT. The chain carries TRBV9 and TRBJ1-1, with D maybe TRBD1 (5 bases). Germline V gene data show CDR1 as SGDLS and CDR2 as YYNGEE. This CDR3 comprises 14 residues.

This clonotype was seen at least ten times. V and J are TRBV19 and TRBJ2-7; the match to TRBD2 covers 8 bases. CDR3 length: 14 amino acids. J lost 5 bases, V lost 1 base, and 4 bases had no gene match. CDR1 and CDR2 (germline): LNHDA, SQIVND (reference sequence). This CDR3 is CASSIAAGGHEQYF. CDR3 coding DNA: TGTGCCAGTAGTATAGCCGCGGGAGGCCACGAGCAGTACTTC.

V and J are TRBV7-8 and TRBJ2-7; D gene ambiguous. V lost 5 bases to trimming and J lost 3 bases, with 17 bases between them. CDR3 size: 15 residues. The germline gives CDR1 SGHVS, CDR2 FQNEAQ. The CDR3: CASSPLASSFYEQYF. The CDR3 DNA is TGTGCCAGCAGCCCCCTTGCTAGTAGTTTCTACGAGCAGTACTTC.

V is TRBV10-2 and J is TRBJ1-3; no clear D gene. V dropped 3 bases and J dropped 0 bases, with 6 bases sitting between them. The germline gives CDR1 WSHSY, CDR2 SAAADI. The length of the CDR3 is 14 residues. The DNA of the CDR3 is TGCGCCAGCAGTGATCGGGTCTCTGGAAACACCATATATTTT. It yields the protein CASSDRVSGNTIYF.

This clonotype was seen more than once but under ten times. The chain links TRBV10-2 to TRBJ1-1; D is unresolved. This CDR3 comprises 13 residues. Germline CDR1 is WSHSY and CDR2 is SAAADI. The V and J ends lost 10 bases and 4 bases respectively, with 16 bases between them. The CDR3 protein is CATERDVSTEAFF. The CDR3 DNA reads TGCGCCACCGAAAGAGATGTGAGCACTGAAGCTTTCTTT.

The chain carries TRBV29-1 and TRBJ1-4; a possible D gene is TRBD1 (6 bases). Germline values: CDR1 SQVTM, CDR2 ANQGSEA. This CDR3 spans 16 amino acids. V lost 4 bases and J lost 0, with 15 bases in between. CDR3 in amino acids: CSVGGQGIATNEKLFF. In DNA, the CDR3 is TGCAGCGTTGGGGGTCAGGGGATTGCAACTAATGAAAAACTGTTTTTT.

This clonotype was detected many times. V and J are TRBV24-1 and TRBJ1-1; TRBD1 aligns across 7 bases. The CDR3 runs 13 residues. CDR1 and CDR2 from the germline V gene are KGHDR and SFDVKD. The V and J ends lost 3 bases and 4 bases, in that order; junction bases with no gene match: 1. CDR3 in DNA: TGTGCCACCAGTGATCCAGGGGGCACTGAAGCTTTCTTT. This codes for CATSDPGGTEAFF.

This chain uses TRBV5-1 with TRBJ1-1; no reliable D call. Germline CDR1 reads SGHRS; CDR2 reads YFSETQ. The CDR3 extends over 14 amino acids. V dropped 4 bases and J dropped 4 bases, with 14 bases sitting between them. In nucleotides, the CDR3 is TGCGCCAGCAGCGGGCTTTTAGGTGGCACTGAAGCTTTCTTT. Translated: CASSGLLGGTEAFF.

The rearrangement links TRBV29-1 to TRBJ2-3, with a possible D match to TRBD2 (6 bases). The CDR3 is 12 amino acids. Germline V CDR1 and CDR2: SQVTM, ANQGSEA. V dropped 3 bases and J dropped 4 bases, with 8 bases sitting between them. The CDR3 DNA reads TGCAGCGTTGAGGAGGGCCCAGATACGCAGTATTTT. This sequence encodes CSVEEGPDTQYF.

This chain links TRBV20-1 with TRBJ2-1; 7 bases map to TRBD2. Germline CDR1 reads DFQATT; CDR2 reads SNEGSKA (reference sequence). The CDR3 sequence is 16 residues long. V lost 3 bases and J lost 6; bases outside the gene matches: 14. CDR3 region: CSASSGGEGAFNEQFF. In DNA form, the CDR3 reads TGCAGTGCTAGCTCGGGAGGTGAAGGGGCATTCAATGAGCAGTTCTTC.

This clonotype was picked up many times. The chain is built from TRBV29-1 and TRBJ2-2; D call uncertain. Germline assignment: CDR1 SQVTM and CDR2 ANQGSEA. The CDR3 is 11 amino acids. V lost 5 bases and J 4 bases, leaving 5 bases between the germline ends. CDR3 coding DNA: TGCAGCGTTAGAACCACCGGGGAGCTGTTTTTT. Its protein is CSVRTTGELFF.

This clonotype has more than one count but fewer than ten. This chain joins TRBV20-1 and TRBJ2-5, with D possibly being TRBD1 (7 bases). The length of the CDR3 is 13 residues. Germline loops: CDR1 DFQATT, CDR2 SNEGSKA (reference sequence). V was cut by 3 bases and J by 5 bases, with 13 bases left in between. CDR3 sequence reads: CSASVQGRETQYF. The CDR3 nucleotides are TGCAGTGCTAGCGTACAGGGGAGGGAGACCCAGTACTTC.

This chain uses TRBV5-1 with TRBJ1-2; tentatively, D is TRBD1 (5 bases). Per germline, CDR1 SGHRS and CDR2 YFSETQ. V shed 0 bases and J shed 5 bases, with 8 bases lying between them. The CDR3 is 13 residues long. The CDR3, as DNA: TGCGCCAGCAGCTTGGAATCAGGGTATGGCTACACCTTC. Encoded protein: CASSLESGYGYTF.

This clonotype was recorded at least ten times. In DNA form, the CDR3 reads TGTGCCAGCAGCCCCTCGGGGTTGACTAGCTATGAGCAGTTCTTC. It yields the protein CASSPSGLTSYEQFF. V and J are TRBV9 and TRBJ2-1; 7 bases are a match to TRBD2. Germline assignment: CDR1 SGDLS and CDR2 YYNGEE. This CDR3 has 15 amino acids. After removal of 4 bases from V and 8 bases from J, the junction contained 12 bases not matched to a gene.

The V and J genes are TRBV19 and TRBJ1-1, with D perhaps matching TRBD1 (5 bases). The CDR3 is made up of 14 amino acids. Germline lookup yields CDR1 LNHDA and CDR2 SQIVND (reference sequence). Trimming took 2 bases from V and 5 from J, leaving 12 bases between them. This CDR3 is CASSIKGGGTEAFF. The CDR3 coding sequence is TGTGCCAGTAGTATAAAGGGTGGGGGGACTGAAGCTTTCTTT.

This clonotype has just a few counts. This may stem from a read error, because a much larger clone lies one nucleotide away. J is TRBJ2-1 and V is TRBV19; D possibly corresponds to TRBD1 (5 bases). The CDR3 sequence is 15 residues long. Trimming shortened V by 1 base and J by 6 bases, and 13 bases separated the two germline ends. Per the germline V gene, CDR1 is LNHDA and CDR2 is SQIVND (reference sequence). CDR3 residues: CASSIARWGGNEQFF. The DNA of the CDR3 is TGTGCCAGTAGTATAGCACGATGGGGCGGCAATGAGCAGTTCTTC. Full variable domain (remainder filled in from reference TRBV19 and TRBJ2-1): DGGITQSPKYLFRKEGQNVTLSCEQNLNHDAMYWYRQDPGQGLRLIYYSQIVNDFQKGDIAEGYSVSREKKESFPLTVTSAQKNPTAFYLCASSIARWGGNEQFFGPGTRLTVL.

This sequence joins TRBV7-9 and TRBJ1-5, with a possible D match to TRBD1 (5 bases). This CDR3 comprises 16 residues. The V end lost 6 bases, the J end lost 4 bases, and 19 bases lay between the germline ends. Germline V lookup: CDR1 SEHNR, CDR2 FQNEAQ (reference sequence). The CDR3 DNA follows: TGTGCCAGCAGTTACAGGCAACAGGCCGGTAATCAGCCCCAGCATTTT. Protein sequence: CASSYRQQAGNQPQHF.

This clonotype was seen ten or more times. V is TRBV9 and J is TRBJ2-1, with 8 bases that match TRBD2. The CDR3 has 18 residues. Germline values: CDR1 SGDLS, CDR2 YYNGEE. V lost 2 bases, J lost 8 bases, and 18 bases stayed unmatched. CDR3 nucleotide sequence: TGTGCCAGCAGCGTCGCCGGCGGATCACTAGCGGCGCGGGATGAGCAGTTCTTC. Its translation: CASSVAGGSLAARDEQFF.

This clonotype was counted many times. The chain combines TRBV19 with TRBJ2-3; TRBD2 aligns across 8 bases. V lost 2 bases and J lost 9; bases outside the gene matches: 13. This CDR3 region has 16 residues. Germline CDR1 LNHDA, CDR2 SQIVND (reference sequence). CDR3 sequence: CASSITQAYSGTTQYF. CDR3 nucleotide sequence: TGTGCCAGTAGTATAACCCAGGCATATAGCGGGACAACGCAGTATTTT.

This clonotype appeared a few times. The V call is TRBV2, the J call TRBJ1-6; unclear D gene. Trimming shortened V by 3 bases and J by 7 bases, and 10 bases separated the two germline ends. In germline, CDR1 is SNHLY, CDR2 FYNNEI. The length of the CDR3 is 14 residues. CDR3 protein: CASSEMANNSPLHF. CDR3 bases: TGTGCCAGCAGTGAGATGGCCAACAATTCACCCCTCCACTTT.